This T cell receptor (beta chain) was sequenced for a study of T-cell reconstitution after alpha-beta-depleted transplantation in children. The library targeted TCRbeta and was prepared with unique molecular identifiers. TCRdb called the PCR reads again in MiXCR, with one record for every CDR3 protein. The sample gives about 500,000 distinct CDR3 sequences, 30% to 35% of which show up once; 2% to 3% is in the top ten. Looked up from germline, CDR1 is LNHNV and CDR2 is YYDKDF (reference sequence). CDR3 length: 12 residues. V was shortened by 0 bases and J by 9 bases, with 6 bases between the two germline ends.

This clonotype was sampled from a human donor who donated a stem cell graft to a child with aplastic anemia. V and J are TRBV15 and TRBJ1-5; D is unclear. Source: PBMCs from the stem cell graft donor, taken from the stem cell graft. The CDR3 protein is CATSRDAGPQHF. The CDR3 DNA sequence: TGTGCCACCAGCAGAGATGCCGGGCCCCAGCATTTT.